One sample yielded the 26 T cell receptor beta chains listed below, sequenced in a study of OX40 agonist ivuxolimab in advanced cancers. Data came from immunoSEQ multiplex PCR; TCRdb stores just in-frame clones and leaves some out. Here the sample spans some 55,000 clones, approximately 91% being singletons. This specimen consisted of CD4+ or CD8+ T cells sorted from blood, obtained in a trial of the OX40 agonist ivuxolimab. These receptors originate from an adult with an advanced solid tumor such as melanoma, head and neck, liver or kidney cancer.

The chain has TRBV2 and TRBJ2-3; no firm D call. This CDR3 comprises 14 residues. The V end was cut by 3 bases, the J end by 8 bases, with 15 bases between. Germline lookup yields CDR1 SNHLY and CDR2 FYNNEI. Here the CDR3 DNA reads TGTGCCAGCAGTGAGGCGCCGGGTTCCGGTACGCAGTATTTT. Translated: CASSEAPGSGTQYF. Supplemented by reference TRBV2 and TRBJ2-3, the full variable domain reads EPEVTQTPSHQVTQMGQEVILRCVPISNHLYFYWYRQILGQKVEFLVSFYNNEISEKSEIFDDQFSVERPDGSNFTLKIRSTKLEDSAMYFCASSEAPGSGTQYFGPGTRLTVL.

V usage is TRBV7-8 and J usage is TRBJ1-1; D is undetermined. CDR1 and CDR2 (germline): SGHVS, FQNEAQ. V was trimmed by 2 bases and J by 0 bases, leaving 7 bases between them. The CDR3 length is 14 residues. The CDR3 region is CASSLNSLNTEAFF. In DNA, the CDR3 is TGTGCCAGCAGCTTAAATTCCCTGAACACTGAAGCTTTCTTT.

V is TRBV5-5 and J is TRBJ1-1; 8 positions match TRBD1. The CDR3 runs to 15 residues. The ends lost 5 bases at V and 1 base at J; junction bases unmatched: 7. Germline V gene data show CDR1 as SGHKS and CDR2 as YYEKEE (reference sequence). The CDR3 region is CASSRTGTGNTEAFF. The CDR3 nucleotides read TGTGCCAGCAGTCGGACCGGGACAGGGAACACTGAAGCTTTCTTT.

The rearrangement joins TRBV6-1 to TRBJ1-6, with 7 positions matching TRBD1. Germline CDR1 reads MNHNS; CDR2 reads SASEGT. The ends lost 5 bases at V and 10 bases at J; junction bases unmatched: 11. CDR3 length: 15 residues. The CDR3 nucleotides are TGTGCCAGCAGTAGTCGACAGGGAATCGGCTCACCCCTCCACTTT. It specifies CASSSRQGIGSPLHF.

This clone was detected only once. In DNA form, the CDR3 reads TGTGCCACCACAGGGTATGGAAACACCATATATTTT. It yields the protein CATTGYGNTIYF. The rearrangement links TRBV15 to TRBJ1-3; a possible D gene is TRBD1 (5 bases). V was clipped by 7 bases and J by 3 bases, with 7 bases between them. The CDR3 extends over 12 amino acids. Looked up from germline, CDR1 is LNHNV and CDR2 is YYDKDF (reference sequence). The variable domain in full, completed from reference TRBV15 and TRBJ1-3, reads DAMVIQNPRYQVTQFGKPVTLSCSQTLNHNVMYWYQQKSSQAPKLLFHYYDKDFNNEADTPDNFQSRRPNTSFCFLDIRSPGLGDTAMYLCATTGYGNTIYFGEGSWLTVV.

CDR3 amino acids: CASSLHGYSYEQYF. For the CDR3, the DNA is TGTGCCAGCAGTTTGCACGGATACTCCTACGAGCAGTACTTC. The chain employs TRBV28 and TRBJ2-7; D remains unclear. The CDR3 totals 14 residues. The V gene lost 3 bases and the J gene lost 0 bases, with 9 bases spanning the gap. CDR1 and CDR2 (germline): MDHEN, SYDVKM.

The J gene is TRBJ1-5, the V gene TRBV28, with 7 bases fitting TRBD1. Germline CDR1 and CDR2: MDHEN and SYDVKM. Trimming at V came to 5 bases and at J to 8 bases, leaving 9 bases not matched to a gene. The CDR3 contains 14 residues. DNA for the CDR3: TGTGCCAGCAGTCGACAGGGCCCGGGAAAGCCCCAGCATTTT. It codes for CASSRQGPGKPQHF.

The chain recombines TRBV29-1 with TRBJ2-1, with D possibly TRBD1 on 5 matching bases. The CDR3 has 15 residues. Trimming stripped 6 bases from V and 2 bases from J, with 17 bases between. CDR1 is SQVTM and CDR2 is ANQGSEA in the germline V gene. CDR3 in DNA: TGCAGCGTCCTCAGGGATCTTAACCCCTACAATGAGCAGTTCTTC. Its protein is CSVLRDLNPYNEQFF.

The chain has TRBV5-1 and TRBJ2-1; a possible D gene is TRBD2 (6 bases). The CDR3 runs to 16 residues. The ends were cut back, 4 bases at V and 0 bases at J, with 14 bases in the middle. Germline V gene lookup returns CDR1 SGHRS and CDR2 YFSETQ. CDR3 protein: CASSPQSGSSYNEQFF. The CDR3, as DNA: TGCGCCAGCAGCCCTCAATCCGGGAGCTCCTACAATGAGCAGTTCTTC.

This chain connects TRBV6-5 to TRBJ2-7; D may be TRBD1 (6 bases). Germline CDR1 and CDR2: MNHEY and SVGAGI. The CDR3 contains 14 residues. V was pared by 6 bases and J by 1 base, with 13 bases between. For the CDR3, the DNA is TGTGCCAGCAGGCAGACCGGACAGTCCTACGAGCAGTACTTC. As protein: CASRQTGQSYEQYF.

CDR3 in amino acids: CASTADRYNQPQHF. CDR3 bases: TGTGCCAGTACTGCGGACAGGTACAATCAGCCCCAGCATTTT. The chain employs TRBV19 and TRBJ1-5; 7 nucleotides line up with TRBD1. Germline V gene data show CDR1 as LNHDA and CDR2 as SQIVND (reference sequence). The CDR3 totals 14 residues. The J segment lost 3 bases and the V segment lost 7 bases, leaving 6 bases of the junction unmatched.

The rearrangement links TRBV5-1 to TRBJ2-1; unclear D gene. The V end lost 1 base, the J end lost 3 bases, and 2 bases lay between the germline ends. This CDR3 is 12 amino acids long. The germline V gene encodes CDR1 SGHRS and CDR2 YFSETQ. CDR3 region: CASSLNYNEQFF. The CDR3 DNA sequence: TGCGCCAGCAGCTTGAACTACAATGAGCAGTTCTTC.

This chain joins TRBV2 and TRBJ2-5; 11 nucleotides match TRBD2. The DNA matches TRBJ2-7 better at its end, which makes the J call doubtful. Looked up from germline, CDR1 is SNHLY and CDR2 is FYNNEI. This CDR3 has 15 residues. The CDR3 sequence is CASSTTSGSSDEQYF. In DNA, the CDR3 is TGTGCCAGCAGTACCACTAGCGGGAGCTCGGACGAGCAGTACTTC.

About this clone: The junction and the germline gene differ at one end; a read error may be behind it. CDR3 bases: TGTGCCGGCAGTCTGAGCGGGGGGGCCTTCAATGAGCAGTTCTTC. It encodes CAGSLSGGAFNEQFF. The V and J genes are TRBV2 and TRBJ2-1; 10 bases match TRBD2. Germline assignment: CDR1 SNHLY and CDR2 FYNNEI. The CDR3 totals 15 residues.

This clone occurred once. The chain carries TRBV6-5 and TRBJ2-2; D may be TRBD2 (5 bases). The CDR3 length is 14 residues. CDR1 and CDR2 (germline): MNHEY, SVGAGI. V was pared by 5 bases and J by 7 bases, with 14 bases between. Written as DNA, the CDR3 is TGTGCCAGCAGTACGGTCGGGGTTCACGGGGAGCTGTTTTTT. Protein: CASSTVGVHGELFF.

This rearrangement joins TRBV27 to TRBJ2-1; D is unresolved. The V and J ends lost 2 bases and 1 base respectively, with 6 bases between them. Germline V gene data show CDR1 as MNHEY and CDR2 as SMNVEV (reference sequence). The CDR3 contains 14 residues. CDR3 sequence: CASSLQVSYNEQFF. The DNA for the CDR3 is TGTGCCAGCAGTTTACAGGTGTCCTACAATGAGCAGTTCTTC.

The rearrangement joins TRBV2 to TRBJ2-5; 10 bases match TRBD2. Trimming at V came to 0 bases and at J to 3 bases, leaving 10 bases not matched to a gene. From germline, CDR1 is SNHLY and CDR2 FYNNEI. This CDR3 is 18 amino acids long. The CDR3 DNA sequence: TGTGCCAGCAGTGAAGCGCTACGGACTAGCGGAATAAAAGAGACCCAGTACTTC. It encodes CASSEALRTSGIKETQYF.

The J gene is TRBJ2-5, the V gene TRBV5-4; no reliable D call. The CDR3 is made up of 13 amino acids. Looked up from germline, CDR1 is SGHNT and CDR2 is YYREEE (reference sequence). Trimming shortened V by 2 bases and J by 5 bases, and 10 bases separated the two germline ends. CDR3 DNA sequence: TGTGCCAGCAGCTTCGGGCTTTGGGAGACCCAGTACTTC. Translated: CASSFGLWETQYF.

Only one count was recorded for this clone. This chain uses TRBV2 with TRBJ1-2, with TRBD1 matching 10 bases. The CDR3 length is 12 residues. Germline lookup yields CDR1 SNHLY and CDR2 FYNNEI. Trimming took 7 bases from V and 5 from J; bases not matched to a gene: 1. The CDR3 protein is CASTDRGYGYTF. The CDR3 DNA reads TGTGCCAGCACGGACAGGGGGTATGGCTACACCTTC.

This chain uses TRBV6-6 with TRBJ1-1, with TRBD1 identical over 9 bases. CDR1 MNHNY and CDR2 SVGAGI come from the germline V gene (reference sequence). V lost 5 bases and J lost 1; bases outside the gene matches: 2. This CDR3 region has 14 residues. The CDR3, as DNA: TGTGCCAGCAGTAACAGGGGGCAGAACACTGAAGCTTTCTTT. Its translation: CASSNRGQNTEAFF.

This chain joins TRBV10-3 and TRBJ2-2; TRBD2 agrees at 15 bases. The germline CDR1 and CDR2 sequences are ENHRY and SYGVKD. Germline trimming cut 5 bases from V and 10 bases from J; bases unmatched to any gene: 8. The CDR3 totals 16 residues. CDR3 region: CAISPWTSGGAVELFF. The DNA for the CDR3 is TGTGCCATCAGTCCATGGACTAGCGGGGGGGCCGTGGAGCTGTTTTTT.

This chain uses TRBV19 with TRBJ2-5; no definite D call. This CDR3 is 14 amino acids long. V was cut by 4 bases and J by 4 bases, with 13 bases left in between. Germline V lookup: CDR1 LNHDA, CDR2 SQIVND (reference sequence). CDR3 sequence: CASSRADIRETQYF. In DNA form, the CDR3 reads TGTGCCAGTAGTAGGGCAGACATAAGAGAGACCCAGTACTTC.

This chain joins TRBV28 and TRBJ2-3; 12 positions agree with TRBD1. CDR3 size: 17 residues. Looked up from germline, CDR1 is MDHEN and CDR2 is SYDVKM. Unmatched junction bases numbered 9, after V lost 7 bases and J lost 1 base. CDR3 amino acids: CASIGTGGSKGTDTQYF. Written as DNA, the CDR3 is TGTGCCAGCATCGGGACAGGGGGCTCTAAGGGCACAGATACGCAGTATTTT.

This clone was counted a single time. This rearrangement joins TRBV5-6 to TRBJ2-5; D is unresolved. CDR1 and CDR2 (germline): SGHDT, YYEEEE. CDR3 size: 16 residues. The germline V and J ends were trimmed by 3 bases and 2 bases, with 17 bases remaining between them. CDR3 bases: TGTGCCAGCAGCTCCACACTATTTGAAAGACAAGAGACCCAGTACTTC. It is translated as CASSSTLFERQETQYF.

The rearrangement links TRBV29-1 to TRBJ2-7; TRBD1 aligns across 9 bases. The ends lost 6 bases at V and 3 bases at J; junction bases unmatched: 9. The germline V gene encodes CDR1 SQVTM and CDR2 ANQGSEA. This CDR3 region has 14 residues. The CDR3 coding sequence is TGCAGCGTCAAGGGGGGACAGGGCCGCTACGAGCAGTACTTC. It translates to CSVKGGQGRYEQYF.

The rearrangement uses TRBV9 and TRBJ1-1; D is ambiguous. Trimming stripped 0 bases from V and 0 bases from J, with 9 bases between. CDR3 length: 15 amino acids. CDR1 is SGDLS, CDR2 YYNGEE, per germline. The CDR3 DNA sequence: TGTGCCAGCAGCGTAGGTCACAAGGTGAACACTGAAGCTTTCTTT. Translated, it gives CASSVGHKVNTEAFF.